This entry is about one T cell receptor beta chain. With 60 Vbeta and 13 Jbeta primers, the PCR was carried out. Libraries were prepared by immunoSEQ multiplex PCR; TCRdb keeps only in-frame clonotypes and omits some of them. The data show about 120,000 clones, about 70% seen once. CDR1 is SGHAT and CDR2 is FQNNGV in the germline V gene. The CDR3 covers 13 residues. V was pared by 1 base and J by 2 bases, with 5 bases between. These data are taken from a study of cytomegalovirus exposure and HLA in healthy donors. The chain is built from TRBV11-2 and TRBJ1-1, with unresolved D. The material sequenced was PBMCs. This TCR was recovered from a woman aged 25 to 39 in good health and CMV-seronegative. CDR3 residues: CASSLGQNTEAFF. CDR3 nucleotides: TGTGCCAGCAGCTTAGGGCAAAACACTGAAGCTTTCTTT.